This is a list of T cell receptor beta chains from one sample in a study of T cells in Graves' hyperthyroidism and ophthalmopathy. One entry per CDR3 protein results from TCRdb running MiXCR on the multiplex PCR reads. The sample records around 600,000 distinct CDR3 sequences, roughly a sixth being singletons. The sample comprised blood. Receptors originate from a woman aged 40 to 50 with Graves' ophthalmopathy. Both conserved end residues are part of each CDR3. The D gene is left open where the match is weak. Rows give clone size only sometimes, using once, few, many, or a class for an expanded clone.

cdr3_nt: TGTGCCAGCAGCTTAGATTCTGGGGGTGAAGCTTTCTTT
cdr3_aa: CASSLDSGGEAFF
d_call: .
clone_size: many
j_call: TRBJ1-1
v_call: TRBV11-3

cdr3_nt: TGTGCCAGCAGCCTCACGGACGGCACCGGGGAGCTGTTTTTT
cdr3_aa: CASSLTDGTGELFF
d_call: .
clone_size: few
j_call: TRBJ2-2
v_call: TRBV3-1

cdr3_nt: TGTGCCAGCAGCTCGGCGCTGGTAGGGCCTAACTCCTACGAGCAGTACTTC
cdr3_aa: CASSSALVGPNSYEQYF
d_call: .
clone_size: many
j_call: TRBJ2-7
v_call: TRBV7-9

cdr3_nt: TGTGCCAGCAGGCGCCGAACAGGGGACGGTGGCTACACCTTC
cdr3_aa: CASRRRTGDGGYTF
d_call: TRBD1
clone_size: many
j_call: TRBJ1-2
v_call: TRBV7-2

cdr3_nt: TGTGCCTGGAGTAGGATAGAGCAGTTCTTC
cdr3_aa: CAWSRIEQFF
d_call: .
clone_size: .
j_call: TRBJ2-1
v_call: TRBV30

cdr3_nt: TGCAGTGCGTCTGAAGCTTTCTTT
cdr3_aa: CSASEAFF
d_call: .
clone_size: many
j_call: TRBJ1-1
v_call: TRBV20-1

cdr3_nt: TGCGCCAGCAGTGGTGGGGTAGGCACTGAAGCTTTCTTT
cdr3_aa: CASSGGVGTEAFF
d_call: .
clone_size: few
j_call: TRBJ1-1
v_call: TRBV5-1

cdr3_nt: TGCAGCTTAGAAGGGACAGGGACAGGCAATGAGCAGTTCTTC
cdr3_aa: CSLEGTGTGNEQFF
d_call: TRBD1
clone_size: many
j_call: TRBJ2-1
v_call: TRBV29-1

cdr3_nt: TGTGCCACCAGTCCAGGAGTCGGGTCCTCTGGGGCCAACGTCCTGACTTTC
cdr3_aa: CATSPGVGSSGANVLTF
d_call: .
clone_size: many
j_call: TRBJ2-6
v_call: TRBV24-1

cdr3_nt: TGCAGTGCTAGACAGTACAATCAGCCCCAGCATTTT
cdr3_aa: CSARQYNQPQHF
d_call: .
clone_size: few
j_call: TRBJ1-5
v_call: TRBV20-1

cdr3_nt: TGTGCCAGCAGTTACAACCCACTGACCCAGCCCCAGCATTTT
cdr3_aa: CASSYNPLTQPQHF
d_call: .
clone_size: few
j_call: TRBJ1-5
v_call: TRBV6-5

cdr3_nt: TGTGCCAGCAGTTACTCCCCCAGGGACAGCTCCTATAATTCACCCCTCCACTTT
cdr3_aa: CASSYSPRDSSYNSPLHF
d_call: TRBD1
clone_size: .
j_call: TRBJ1-6
v_call: TRBV6-5

cdr3_nt: TGTGCCAGCAGTTCACTAGCGGGAACGTACCAAGAGACCCAGTACTTC
cdr3_aa: CASSSLAGTYQETQYF
d_call: TRBD2
clone_size: many
j_call: TRBJ2-5
v_call: TRBV28

cdr3_nt: TGTGCCAGCAGTTCCGCGGGTGCAACTAATGAAAAACTGTTTTTT
cdr3_aa: CASSSAGATNEKLFF
d_call: .
clone_size: many
j_call: TRBJ1-4
v_call: TRBV28